Shown below are 17 T cell receptor beta chains from a single sample sequenced in a study of cytomegalovirus exposure and HLA in healthy donors. The study ran its PCR with 60 Vbeta and 13 Jbeta primers. TCRdb's table, derived via immunoSEQ multiplex PCR, lists solely in-frame clones and lacks some. The sample lists 150,000 to 200,000 clones, more than 70% seen once, with around 7.7% in the top ten. Sample: PBMCs. Receptor source: a woman aged 40 to 50 in good health and CMV-seropositive.

This clone was seen only once. An end of the junction differs from the germline gene, which may be a read error. The chain combines TRBV7-9 with TRBJ1-2; D not resolved. The CDR3 extends over 17 amino acids. The germline CDR1 and CDR2 sequences are SEHNR and FQNEAQ (reference sequence). CDR3 protein: CSSSLPGAAFKNQGYTF. The CDR3 DNA reads as TGTTCCAGCAGCCTCCCGGGAGCAGCCTTTAAAAACCAGGGCTACACCTTC.

The rearrangement uses TRBV25-1 and TRBJ2-5, with D possibly matching TRBD1 (5 bases). The V end lost 4 bases, the J end lost 3 bases, and 24 bases lay between the germline ends. The CDR3 consists of 18 residues. Germline-derived CDR1 and CDR2 are MGHDK and SYGVNS. The CDR3 coding sequence is TGTGCCAGCAGTGGATCCCGGCAGGGTGGTGAGACAAAAGAGACCCAGTACTTC. Its translation: CASSGSRQGGETKETQYF.

This chain links TRBV5-1 with TRBJ2-1, with TRBD2 identical over 14 bases. CDR3 size: 19 residues. Germline V lookup: CDR1 SGHRS, CDR2 YFSETQ. J lost 1 base, V lost 2 bases, and 8 bases had no gene match. The CDR3 protein is CASSLGLAGGLPSYNEQFF. The CDR3 DNA is TGCGCCAGCAGCTTAGGACTAGCGGGAGGCCTCCCTTCCTACAATGAGCAGTTCTTC. Filled out from reference TRBV5-1 and TRBJ2-1, the complete variable domain reads KAGVTQTPRYLIKTRGQQVTLSCSPISGHRSVSWYQQTPGQGLQFLFEYFSETQRNKGNFPGRFSGRQFSNSRSEMNVSTLELGDSALYLCASSLGLAGGLPSYNEQFFGPGTRLTVL.

Turning to this clone: The junction departs from germline at one end; a sequencing error may be responsible. DNA of the CDR3: TGTGCCAGCAGATTCGGACTAGCGGGAGGGTACAGTGAGCAGTTCTTC. Residues: CASRFGLAGGYSEQFF. The chain uses TRBV6-6 and TRBJ2-1; 15 positions agree with TRBD2. CDR1 MNHNY and CDR2 SVGAGI come from the germline V gene (reference sequence). The CDR3 loop spans 16 amino acids.

This clone was seen a handful of times. The chain carries TRBV18 and TRBJ1-4, with 7 bases identical to TRBD1. This CDR3 spans 16 amino acids. Germline V lookup: CDR1 KGHSH, CDR2 LQKENI. Trimming removed 2 bases from V and 8 bases from J; junction bases left unmatched: 11. CDR3 in DNA: TGTGCCAGCTCACCAACCTTATCCCGGGACAGCGAAAAACTGTTTTTT. This translates into CASSPTLSRDSEKLFF. Drawing the rest from reference TRBV18 and TRBJ1-4, the complete variable domain is NAGVMQNPRHLVRRRGQEARLRCSPMKGHSHVYWYRQLPEEGLKFMVYLQKENIIDESGMPKERFSAEFPKEGPSILRIQQVVRGDSAAYFCASSPTLSRDSEKLFFGSGTQLSVL.

This chain joins TRBV28 and TRBJ1-1, with TRBD1 matching over 8 bases. The CDR3 covers 11 residues. The germline gives CDR1 MDHEN, CDR2 SYDVKM. V lost 6 bases to trimming and J lost 12 bases; unmatched junction nucleotides: 6. CDR3 nucleotide sequence: TGTGCCAGCAGGGACAGGGTTGGGACTTTCTTT. It translates to CASRDRVGTFF.

The gene calls are TRBV7-9 and TRBJ2-7; 9 nucleotides agree with TRBD2. This CDR3 comprises 13 residues. From germline, CDR1 is SEHNR and CDR2 FQNEAQ (reference sequence). V lost 10 bases and J lost 2; bases outside the gene matches: 6. The CDR3: CATGGGRAYEQYF. In DNA, the CDR3 is TGTGCCACCGGAGGCGGGAGGGCCTACGAGCAGTACTTC.

This clone was seen a few times. The J gene is TRBJ2-1, the V gene TRBV6-5, with D possibly matching TRBD2 (6 bases). The V end lost 6 bases, the J end lost 5 bases, and 14 bases lay between the germline ends. Per germline, CDR1 MNHEY and CDR2 SVGAGI. CDR3 size: 14 residues. Here the CDR3 DNA reads TGTGCCAGCAGCCGCAGCACGGGGGACAATGAGCAGTTCTTC. Protein sequence: CASSRSTGDNEQFF.

This clone was observed a few times. The chain combines TRBV6-6 with TRBJ2-7, with TRBD1 matching 9 bases. The germline gives CDR1 MNHNY, CDR2 SVGAGI (reference sequence). The CDR3 consists of 15 residues. V lost 0 bases and J lost 3; bases outside the gene matches: 3. In nucleotides, the CDR3 is TGTGCCAGCAGTTACTCGAGGGACAGGGTCTACGAGCAGTACTTC. It encodes CASSYSRDRVYEQYF.

The V call is TRBV10-3, the J call TRBJ2-1, with 11 bases fitting TRBD1. The CDR3 runs to 14 residues. From germline, CDR1 is ENHRY and CDR2 SYGVKD. J was trimmed by 10 bases and V by 4 bases; bases with no gene match: 6. The CDR3: CAISAGTGGYEQFF. The CDR3, as DNA: TGTGCCATCAGTGCCGGGACAGGGGGTTACGAGCAGTTCTTC.

The V call is TRBV7-2, the J call TRBJ2-3; weak D call: TRBD2 (7 bases). V was shortened by 5 bases and J by 4 bases, with 22 bases between the two germline ends. In germline, CDR1 is SGHTA, CDR2 FQGNSA. CDR3 size: 17 residues. In DNA, the CDR3 is TGTGCCAGCAGCAGAAGCTTTGAGGGAGGGGGAGCAGATACGCAGTATTTT. Amino acids: CASSRSFEGGGADTQYF.

The CDR3 loop is CSVGAGAGEKLFF. In nucleotides, the CDR3 is TGCAGCGTTGGTGCGGGCGCGGGAGAAAAACTGTTTTTT. The V and J genes are TRBV29-1 and TRBJ1-4, with no clear D. V lost 4 bases and J lost 8, with 14 bases in between. The CDR3 has 13 amino acids. CDR1 and CDR2 (germline): SQVTM, ANQGSEA.

The chain couples TRBV30 to TRBJ2-1, with no clear D. This CDR3 region has 11 residues. V shed 2 bases and J shed 10 bases, with 9 bases lying between them. Germline V gives CDR1 GTSNPN, CDR2 SVGIG (reference sequence). The CDR3: CAWSPVREQFF. DNA of the CDR3: TGTGCCTGGAGTCCCGTCCGGGAGCAGTTCTTC.

This clone was recorded a few times. The chain uses TRBV7-3 and TRBJ2-2; 10 bases map to TRBD1. The trim removed 4 bases at V and 5 bases at J, leaving 7 bases unmatched. The CDR3 is made up of 16 amino acids. The germline V gene encodes CDR1 SGHTA and CDR2 FQGTGA. The CDR3 DNA reads TGTGCCAGCAGCTCCCTCCCGGGACAGGGGACCGGGGAGCTGTTTTTT. Translating it yields CASSSLPGQGTGELFF.

The chain links TRBV5-6 to TRBJ2-5, with TRBD2 matching 11 bases. CDR1 and CDR2 (germline): SGHDT, YYEEEE. The ends lost 4 bases at V and 9 bases at J; junction bases unmatched: 14. This CDR3 comprises 16 residues. The CDR3 loop reads CASSLLTSGAPRAQYF. CDR3 coding DNA: TGTGCCAGCAGCCTGTTGACTAGCGGGGCGCCTCGGGCCCAGTACTTC. The full variable domain, completed using reference TRBV5-6 and TRBJ2-5, is DAGVTQSPTHLIKTRGQQVTLRCSPKSGHDTVSWYQQALGQGPQFIFQYYEEEERQRGNFPDRFSGHQFPNYSSELNVNALLLGDSALYLCASSLLTSGAPRAQYFGPGTRLLVL.

This chain joins TRBV30 and TRBJ1-5, with D possibly matching TRBD1 (6 bases). CDR3 length: 13 amino acids. V shed 2 bases and J shed 7 bases, with 12 bases lying between them. CDR1 GTSNPN and CDR2 SVGIG come from the germline V gene (reference sequence). The CDR3 loop is CAWSRDTIQPQHF. CDR3 DNA: TGTGCCTGGAGTCGGGACACCATACAGCCCCAGCATTTT. Drawing the rest from reference TRBV30 and TRBJ1-5, the complete variable domain is SQTIHQWPATLVQPVGSPLSLECTVEGTSNPNLYWYRQAAGRGLQLLFYSVGIGQISSEVPQNLSASRPQDRQFILSSKKLLLSDSGFYLCAWSRDTIQPQHFGDGTRLSIL.

The V and J genes are TRBV6-5 and TRBJ2-7; 10 bases map to TRBD1. The CDR3 is 15 amino acids. After removal of 5 bases from V and 2 bases from J, the junction contained 6 bases not matched to a gene. Germline assignment: CDR1 MNHEY and CDR2 SVGAGI. The CDR3 here is CASSAFGTGAYEQYF. The CDR3 bases are TGTGCCAGCAGTGCATTCGGGACAGGGGCCTACGAGCAGTACTTC.